Listed below are T cell receptor beta chains from one sample, sequenced in a study of T cell clonotyping in hematopoietic cell transplantation. Clones were read by immunoSEQ multiplex PCR, and TCRdb kept only the in-frame ones, dropping some. The top ten clones hold around 6.5% of a sample with 29,000 or so clones, around three quarters of them seen once. Material: peripheral blood mononuclear cells, obtained before stem cell transplant. These receptors were collected from a woman aged 25 to 39 with chronic myeloid leukemia. Some clones in this sample may be carry-over from other donors' samples. The CDR3 runs from the conserved cysteine through the conserved F or W. The D gene is left open where the match is weak. For some rows the clone size is stated as once, few or many, or as a class when expanded; others skip it.

>TRBD2|16|TRBV6-5|TRBJ2-1|NA
CASSYSGTRVPNEQFF
TGTGCCAGCAGTTACTCCGGGACTAGGGTACCCAATGAGCAGTTCTTC
>NA|12|TRBV30|TRBJ2-3|NA
CAWSSQGDTQYF
TGTGCCTGGAGTTCCCAGGGAGATACGCAGTATTTT
>NA|13|TRBV30|TRBJ1-1|NA
CAWSVQGNTEAFF
TGTGCCTGGAGTGTACAGGGCAACACTGAAGCTTTCTTT
>NA|14|TRBV5-1|TRBJ2-7|NA
CASRRGGTTSEQYF
TGCGCCAGCAGACGAGGGGGGACGACTAGCGAGCAGTACTTC
>NA|14|TRBV19|TRBJ2-2|NA
CASSIDRDTGELFF
TGTGCCAGTAGTATAGATCGGGACACCGGGGAGCTGTTTTTT
>NA|13|TRBV6-5|TRBJ1-2|NA
CASSAGRAYGYTF
TGTGCCAGCAGTGCGGGGCGGGCCTATGGCTACACCTTC
>NA|15|TRBV14|TRBJ2-1|medium-sized
CASSQEGSPYNEQFF
TGTGCCAGCAGCCAAGAGGGGTCTCCCTACAATGAGCAGTTCTTC
>NA|13|TRBV6-1|TRBJ1-1|NA
CASSVSRATEAFF
TGTGCCAGCAGTGTTTCCAGGGCCACTGAAGCTTTCTTT
>NA|17|TRBV30|TRBJ1-1|few
CAWSVSLTGELNTEAFF
TGTGCCTGGAGTGTATCTCTCACGGGCGAATTGAACACTGAAGCTTTCTTT
>TRBD1|13|TRBV2|TRBJ1-2|once
CASSGTGGYGYTF
TGTGCCAGTTCCGGGACAGGGGGGTATGGCTACACCTTC
>NA|17|TRBV5-6|TRBJ1-6|once
CASTRHLGAGYNSPLHF
TGTGCCAGCACCCGACACCTTGGGGCCGGATATAATTCACCCCTCCACTTT
>NA|15|TRBV5-8|TRBJ1-2|NA
CASRLLAGHNYGYTF
TGTGCCAGCCGACTCCTCGCGGGACACAACTATGGCTACACCTTC
>TRBD1|14|TRBV5-1|TRBJ2-3|NA
CASSAGQGRDTQYF
TGCGCCAGCAGCGCGGGACAGGGTAGGGATACGCAGTATTTT
>TRBD1|16|TRBV6-5|TRBJ1-5|NA
CASSYRGQGANQPQHF
TGTGCCAGCAGTTACCGGGGACAGGGGGCGAATCAGCCCCAGCATTTT
>TRBD1|15|TRBV6-5|TRBJ1-6|NA
CASRSTGPVDSPLHF
TGTGCCAGCAGATCGACAGGGCCAGTTGATTCACCCCTCCACTTT
>NA|19|TRBV14|TRBJ1-6|NA
CASSPGTLSPRSYNSPLHF
TGTGCCAGCAGCCCGGGGACATTGTCCCCGAGGTCCTATAATTCACCCCTCCACTTT
>NA|14|TRBV28|TRBJ2-7|NA
CASNGVAGSYEQYF
TGTGCCAGCAACGGGGTGGCAGGGTCCTACGAGCAGTACTTC
>NA|15|TRBV11-3|TRBJ1-2|NA
CASSLHPGRAYGYTF
TGTGCCAGCAGCTTACATCCAGGGAGGGCCTATGGCTACACCTTC
>NA|15|TRBV2|TRBJ1-5|NA
CASAWASNSNQPQHF
TGTGCCAGCGCCTGGGCCAGTAATAGCAATCAGCCCCAGCATTTT
>NA|12|TRBV5-1|TRBJ2-5|few
CASSSEGETQYF
TGCGCCAGCAGTTCAGAGGGGGAGACCCAGTACTTC
>NA|12|TRBV2|TRBJ1-4|NA
CASRLVEEKLFF
TGTGCCAGCAGACTGGTCGAGGAAAAACTGTTTTTT
>NA|13|TRBV10-3|TRBJ2-3|NA
CATQGSGTDTQYF
TGTGCCACCCAGGGGTCGGGTACAGATACGCAGTATTTT
>NA|13|TRBV7-6|TRBJ2-7|NA
CASSTPTGGGQYF
TGTGCCAGCAGCACCCCCACCGGGGGCGGGCAGTACTTC
>TRBD1|13|TRBV5-6|TRBJ2-6|NA
CASSLRDRGVLTF
TGTGCCAGCAGCTTGCGGGACAGGGGCGTCCTGACTTTC
>NA|13|TRBV5-6|TRBJ1-5|once
CASSYIGSQPQHF
TGTGCCAGCAGCTATATCGGGAGTCAGCCCCAGCATTTT
>TRBD2|15|TRBV6-1|TRBJ2-7|once
CASIPLGRDSNEQYF
TGTGCCAGCATCCCGCTGGGGAGGGATTCCAACGAGCAGTACTTC
>TRBD2|16|TRBV4-2|TRBJ2-2|NA
CASSQGRDYRGGELFF
TGTGCCAGCAGCCAAGGGCGGGACTACCGAGGCGGGGAGCTGTTTTTT
>NA|14|TRBV6-5|TRBJ2-3|NA
CASSLLVARDTQYF
TGTGCCAGCAGCCTGCTTGTGGCGAGAGATACGCAGTATTTT